Shown below are 9 T cell receptor beta chains from a single sample sequenced in a study of cytomegalovirus exposure and HLA in healthy donors. The PCR contained 60 Vbeta and 13 Jbeta primers. Data came from immunoSEQ multiplex PCR; TCRdb stores just in-frame clones and leaves some out. The sample spans around 210,000 clones; the ten largest clones claim about 1%. The sample taken for sequencing was PBMCs. These receptors originate from a woman between 25 and 40 years old in good health and CMV-seropositive.

V is TRBV20-1 and J is TRBJ2-2; no clear D. CDR1 is DFQATT, CDR2 SNEGSKA, per germline (reference sequence). The CDR3 is made up of 11 amino acids. The V end was cut by 2 bases, the J end by 5 bases, with 3 bases between. Here the CDR3 reads CSARRTGELFF. DNA of the CDR3: TGCAGTGCTAGACGTACCGGGGAGCTGTTTTTT.

The chain uses TRBV2 and TRBJ1-2, with 7 bases identical to TRBD1. The CDR3 is made up of 14 amino acids. CDR1 and CDR2 (germline): SNHLY, FYNNEI. V gave up 2 bases and J gave up 3 bases; unmatched junction bases: 3. The CDR3 loop reads CASSEQGVYYGYTF. DNA of the CDR3: TGTGCCAGCAGTGAACAGGGGGTTTACTATGGCTACACCTTC.

The CDR3: CASSITLSRYNEQFF. The CDR3, as DNA: TGTGCCAGTAGTATTACCCTTTCGCGATACAATGAGCAGTTCTTC. The chain is built from TRBV19 and TRBJ2-1; D is uncertain. The V gene lost 3 bases and the J gene lost 4 bases, with 13 bases spanning the gap. Germline assignment: CDR1 LNHDA and CDR2 SQIVND (reference sequence). The CDR3 sequence is 15 residues long.

The chain joins TRBV10-3 to TRBJ2-7; D not resolved. Germline CDR1 and CDR2: ENHRY and SYGVKD. The CDR3 is 14 residues long. The V end lost 6 bases, the J end lost 0 bases, and 12 bases lay between the germline ends. The CDR3 bases are TGTGCCATCAGGTCTGTGGGCAGCTCCTACGAGCAGTACTTC. Protein sequence: CAIRSVGSSYEQYF.

The rearrangement links TRBV25-1 to TRBJ2-3; 10 bases map to TRBD2. The CDR3 contains 15 residues. V dropped 2 bases and J dropped 4; count of bases not matched to a gene: 3. Germline V CDR1 and CDR2: MGHDK, SYGVNS. CDR3 sequence (DNA): TGTGCCAGCAGTGAAGCTAGCGGGGGCGCAGATACGCAGTATTTT. It specifies CASSEASGGADTQYF.

V and J are TRBV18 and TRBJ1-1, with D possibly TRBD1 on 5 matching bases. The germline CDR1 and CDR2 sequences are KGHSH and LQKENI. Trimming removed 9 bases from V and 1 base from J, with 12 bases in between. The length of the CDR3 is 13 residues. The CDR3 DNA sequence: TGTGCCAGTGCGGGACGCCCGAACACTGAAGCTTTCTTT. Its protein is CASAGRPNTEAFF.

This chain links TRBV5-6 with TRBJ2-7, with 7 positions matching TRBD2. CDR1 and CDR2 (germline): SGHDT, YYEEEE. The ends lost 7 bases at V and 4 bases at J; junction bases unmatched: 14. This CDR3 has 15 amino acids. CDR3 sequence: CASCYWEGRRYEQYF. The CDR3 bases are TGTGCCAGCTGCTATTGGGAGGGGCGGCGTTACGAGCAGTACTTC.

This chain links TRBV5-1 with TRBJ2-5, with 9 bases identical to TRBD1. CDR3 size: 16 residues. Unmatched junction bases numbered 6, after V lost 0 bases and J lost 3 bases. Germline V gives CDR1 SGHRS, CDR2 YFSETQ. The DNA for the CDR3 is TGCGCCAGCAGCTTGGGAGCCGGGACAGGGAAAGAGACCCAGTACTTC. Protein product: CASSLGAGTGKETQYF. Filled out from reference TRBV5-1 and TRBJ2-5, the complete variable domain reads KAGVTQTPRYLIKTRGQQVTLSCSPISGHRSVSWYQQTPGQGLQFLFEYFSETQRNKGNFPGRFSGRQFSNSRSEMNVSTLELGDSALYLCASSLGAGTGKETQYFGPGTRLLVL.

The chain has TRBV6-1 and TRBJ1-5, with 7 bases identical to TRBD1. Germline lookup yields CDR1 MNHNS and CDR2 SASEGT. The CDR3 length is 14 residues. The junction had 3 bases not matched to a gene; V was cut back by 5 bases and J by 2 bases. The chain's CDR3 is CASSKTGGNQPQHF. The DNA of the CDR3 is TGTGCCAGCAGTAAAACAGGGGGCAATCAGCCCCAGCATTTT.